Shown below are 32 T cell receptor beta chains from a single sample sequenced in a study of control samples from healthy donors and cancer patients. Assay used: immunoSEQ multiplex PCR; TCRdb lists only in-frame clones, some missing. The sample has 100,000 to 150,000 clones; around 86% are singletons. The specimen was blood. The receptors here all came from a man aged 35-49 years in good health.

This chain connects TRBV13 to TRBJ1-2; no reliable D call. V lost 3 bases, J lost 2 bases, and 7 bases lay in between. Germline CDR1 PRHDT, CDR2 FYEKMQ (reference sequence). The CDR3 sequence is 13 residues long. This CDR3 is CASSLMVNYGYTF. Here the CDR3 DNA reads TGTGCCAGCAGCTTGATGGTCAACTATGGCTACACCTTC.

CDR3 in DNA: TGCAGCGCCCGGACAGGGCGGGACATTCAGTACTTC. Residues: CSARTGRDIQYF. J is TRBJ2-4 and V is TRBV29-1; 8 nucleotides agree with TRBD1. The CDR3 runs to 12 residues. Germline assignment: CDR1 SQVTM and CDR2 ANQGSEA. V shed 7 bases and J 8 bases; nucleotides not matched to a gene: 7.

V is TRBV18 and J is TRBJ1-2; TRBD1 might be the D (6 bases). CDR3 length: 16 residues. CDR1 and CDR2 (germline): KGHSH, LQKENI. Trimming shortened V by 0 bases and J by 1 base, and 12 bases separated the two germline ends. CDR3 in amino acids: CASSPPTGHSNYGYTF. The CDR3, as DNA: TGTGCCAGCTCACCACCGACGGGACACAGTAACTATGGCTACACCTTC.

The V gene is TRBV6-4, the J gene TRBJ1-2; 9 nucleotides line up with TRBD1. Trimming cost V 6 bases and J 4 bases; bases outside gene matches: 6. Germline values: CDR1 MRHNA, CDR2 SNTAGT. The CDR3 has 14 amino acids. In DNA, the CDR3 is TGTGCCAGCAGCCCGGCGGACAGGGGCTATGGCTACACCTTC. This sequence encodes CASSPADRGYGYTF.

V gene TRBV6-4 combines with J gene TRBJ2-3; 7 bases are a match to TRBD2. Germline CDR1 and CDR2: MRHNA and SNTAGT. The CDR3 contains 16 residues. V dropped 6 bases and J dropped 4; count of bases not matched to a gene: 13. The CDR3: CASSPRGEGRPDTQYF. CDR3 coding DNA: TGTGCCAGCAGCCCTAGAGGGGAGGGCCGGCCAGATACGCAGTATTTT.

This clone was seen once. This sequence joins TRBV18 and TRBJ1-5; 11 bases agree with TRBD1. With V trimmed by 5 bases and J by 7 bases, 7 bases remained unmatched. This CDR3 has 15 amino acids. CDR1 KGHSH and CDR2 LQKENI come from the germline V gene. CDR3 region: CASSRTGGAGQPQHF. The CDR3 nucleotides are TGTGCCAGCTCAAGGACAGGGGGCGCAGGGCAGCCCCAGCATTTT.

The chain links TRBV4-3 to TRBJ2-3; 8 nucleotides line up with TRBD1. Germline CDR1 is LGHNA and CDR2 is YSLEER. This CDR3 is 15 amino acids long. V shed 0 bases and J 3 bases; nucleotides not matched to a gene: 2. The CDR3 reads CASSQEYRGTDTQYF. The CDR3 DNA is TGCGCCAGCAGCCAAGAATACAGGGGGACAGATACGCAGTATTTT.

The chain has TRBV28 and TRBJ1-1, with 9 bases identical to TRBD1. The CDR3 sequence is 15 residues long. Per germline, CDR1 MDHEN and CDR2 SYDVKM. V lost 9 bases, J lost 4 bases, and 12 bases stayed unmatched. CDR3 protein: CASFPGQGMGTEAFF. The CDR3 bases are TGTGCCAGTTTCCCGGGACAGGGTATGGGCACTGAAGCTTTCTTT.

This chain uses TRBV5-1 with TRBJ2-7; tentatively, D is TRBD1 or TRBD2 (7 bases each). The CDR3 extends over 15 amino acids. CDR1 and CDR2 from the germline V gene are SGHRS and YFSETQ. V was clipped by 4 bases and J by 2 bases, with 16 bases between them. The CDR3 sequence: CASSPGGTVAYEQYF. DNA of the CDR3: TGCGCCAGCAGCCCCGGGGGGACAGTCGCCTACGAGCAGTACTTC.

Here the CDR3 reads CATSGDTEAFF. The CDR3 DNA is TGTGCCACCAGTGGCGACACTGAAGCTTTCTTT. The chain joins TRBV24-1 to TRBJ1-1, with no clear D. The V gene's germline CDR1 is KGHDR and CDR2 SFDVKD. V lost 5 bases and J 3 bases, leaving 3 bases between the germline ends. The CDR3 has 11 amino acids.

The rearrangement uses TRBV9 and TRBJ2-2; D ambiguous. The CDR3 runs to 13 residues. Germline CDR1 is SGDLS and CDR2 is YYNGEE. V shed 0 bases and J shed 5 bases, with 5 bases lying between them. CDR3 coding DNA: TGTGCCAGCAGCGTAGGGTGGACCGGGGAGCTGTTTTTT. As protein: CASSVGWTGELFF. Looking up the rest from reference TRBV9 and TRBJ2-2 gives the full variable domain: DSGVTQTPKHLITATGQRVTLRCSPRSGDLSVYWYQQSLDQGLQFLIQYYNGEERAKGNILERFSAQQFPDLHSELNLSSLELGDSALYFCASSVGWTGELFFGEGSRLTVL.

V usage is TRBV7-3 and J usage is TRBJ2-3, with D uncertain. The CDR3 sequence is 14 residues long. Germline CDR1 reads SGHTA; CDR2 reads FQGTGA. V was shortened by 5 bases and J by 7 bases, with 16 bases between the two germline ends. The CDR3 loop is CASSPDPGLYTQYF. The CDR3 DNA follows: TGTGCCAGCAGCCCAGACCCCGGGCTTTATACGCAGTATTTT.

The rearrangement uses TRBV30 and TRBJ2-3; no definite D call. Trimming left V 1 base short and J 6 bases short, with 8 bases between. The CDR3 spans 12 residues. Per germline, CDR1 GTSNPN and CDR2 SVGIG (reference sequence). CDR3 sequence (DNA): TGTGCCTGGAGTGGGCGATTCGATACGCAGTATTTT. Residues: CAWSGRFDTQYF.

The chain is built from TRBV6-6 and TRBJ1-2, with 11 bases that match TRBD1. Germline V gene sequence: CDR1 MNHNY, CDR2 SVGAGI (reference sequence). The ends lost 2 bases at V and 8 bases at J; junction bases unmatched: 4. The CDR3 is 14 amino acids. Written as DNA, the CDR3 is TGTGCCAGCAGTTACGGACAGGGGGCGAGAGGCTACACCTTC. It is translated as CASSYGQGARGYTF.

V gene TRBV29-1 combines with J gene TRBJ2-3, with TRBD2 as a possible D gene (5 bases). V was trimmed by 1 base and J by 6 bases, leaving 11 bases between them. Looked up from germline, CDR1 is SQVTM and CDR2 is ANQGSEA. The CDR3 has 13 residues. CDR3 DNA: TGCAGCGTTGAAGGGACTCGCGTGGATACGCAGTATTTT. This gives the protein CSVEGTRVDTQYF.

V and J are TRBV7-9 and TRBJ2-3; D is undetermined. This CDR3 has 14 amino acids. The germline V and J ends were trimmed by 3 bases and 1 base, with 8 bases remaining between them. Per germline, CDR1 SEHNR and CDR2 FQNEAQ (reference sequence). The CDR3 nucleotides read TGTGCCAGCAGCTTCTCAGTTCGCACAGATACGCAGTATTTT. This translates into CASSFSVRTDTQYF.

This chain uses TRBV14 with TRBJ1-2; D remains unclear. CDR3 length: 13 amino acids. The V end lost 4 bases, the J end lost 8 bases, and 14 bases lay between the germline ends. The V gene's germline CDR1 is SGHDN and CDR2 FVKESK. In DNA, the CDR3 is TGTGCCAGCAGCCCTAACGGGGTGCGGGGCTACACCTTC. Its protein is CASSPNGVRGYTF.

The chain has TRBV7-6 and TRBJ2-7; 8 bases are shared with TRBD1. The CDR3 has 17 residues. With V trimmed by 1 base and J by 2 bases, 10 bases remained unmatched. The germline CDR1 and CDR2 sequences are SGHVS and FNYEAQ. The CDR3: CASSLEAPRTGPYEQYF. CDR3 bases: TGTGCCAGCAGCTTAGAGGCCCCTAGGACAGGGCCCTACGAGCAGTACTTC.

The rearrangement joins TRBV11-2 to TRBJ2-5; TRBD2 matches at 13 bases. The CDR3 contains 16 residues. V lost 5 bases to trimming and J lost 3 bases; unmatched junction nucleotides: 6. Germline CDR1 SGHAT, CDR2 FQNNGV. The CDR3 DNA reads TGTGCCAGCAGCCGTAAGGGGACTAGCGGGGAAGAGACCCAGTACTTC. The encoded protein is CASSRKGTSGEETQYF.

J is TRBJ1-4 and V is TRBV7-9, with D perhaps TRBD1 (6 bases). The germline CDR1 and CDR2 sequences are SEHNR and FQNEAQ (reference sequence). The CDR3 totals 15 residues. V lost 5 bases and J 1 base, leaving 11 bases between the germline ends. The CDR3 reads CASSPTGLTNEKLFF. The CDR3 DNA sequence: TGTGCCAGCAGCCCTACAGGGTTAACTAATGAAAAACTGTTTTTT. The full variable domain, completed using reference TRBV7-9 and TRBJ1-4, is DTGVSQNPRHKITKRGQNVTFRCDPISEHNRLYWYRQTLGQGPEFLTYFQNEAQLEKSRLLSDRFSAERPKGSFSTLEIQRTEQGDSAMYLCASSPTGLTNEKLFFGSGTQLSVL.

DNA of the CDR3: TGTGCCAGCAGCGAGAGGTTCCAGGGAGCTTTCTTT. Translated, it gives CASSERFQGAFF. The rearrangement joins TRBV7-2 to TRBJ1-1, with D maybe TRBD1 (5 bases). Per germline, CDR1 SGHTA and CDR2 FQGNSA. V lost 5 bases, J lost 10 bases, and 14 bases lay in between. The CDR3 covers 12 residues.

This clone occurred once. This sequence joins TRBV25-1 and TRBJ1-2; D gene unclear. V lost 3 bases to trimming and J lost 1 base, with 15 bases between them. The germline V gene has CDR1 MGHDK and CDR2 SYGVNS. This CDR3 comprises 16 residues. CDR3 loop: CASSDLNQADNYGYTF. DNA for the CDR3: TGTGCCAGCAGTGACCTAAACCAGGCCGATAACTATGGCTACACCTTC.

V is TRBV9 and J is TRBJ2-5; D possibly uses TRBD1 or TRBD2 (6 bases each). Germline V lookup: CDR1 SGDLS, CDR2 YYNGEE. This CDR3 spans 17 amino acids. Trimming removed 0 bases from V and 2 bases from J, with 17 bases in between. The CDR3 region has the DNA TGTGCCAGCAGCGTAGACTACAGTCAGGGGAGGCAAGAGACCCAGTACTTC. Protein product: CASSVDYSQGRQETQYF. Based on the CDR3 plus reference TRBV9 and TRBJ2-5, the full variable domain is DSGVTQTPKHLITATGQRVTLRCSPRSGDLSVYWYQQSLDQGLQFLIQYYNGEERAKGNILERFSAQQFPDLHSELNLSSLELGDSALYFCASSVDYSQGRQETQYFGPGTRLLVL.

The J gene is TRBJ2-7, the V gene TRBV13, with 12 positions matching TRBD1. CDR3 size: 16 residues. CDR1 is PRHDT, CDR2 FYEKMQ, per germline (reference sequence). After removal of 3 bases from V and 7 bases from J, the junction contained 10 bases not matched to a gene. This CDR3 is CASSFGPGQGAREQYF. The DNA of the CDR3 is TGTGCCAGCAGCTTCGGACCGGGACAGGGGGCGCGTGAGCAGTACTTC.

The CDR3 reads CASSQDPGSLGTQYF. In nucleotides, the CDR3 is TGCGCCAGCAGCCAAGATCCCGGGAGCCTAGGGACCCAGTACTTC. The genes are TRBV4-1 and TRBJ2-5, with D perhaps matching TRBD2 (6 bases). CDR1 and CDR2 from the germline V gene are MGHRA and YSYEKL. This CDR3 region has 15 residues. V was clipped by 0 bases and J by 7 bases, with 15 bases between them.

V usage is TRBV10-1 and J usage is TRBJ1-6; possibly TRBD1 for D (5 bases). CDR3 length: 13 residues. Trimming removed 2 bases from V and 10 bases from J, with 9 bases in between. CDR1 is WNHNN and CDR2 is SYGVQD in the germline V gene (reference sequence). The CDR3 reads CASSEQRTSPLHF. The CDR3 DNA is TGCGCCAGCAGTGAGCAACGGACATCACCCCTCCACTTT.

This chain links TRBV9 with TRBJ1-5, with a tentative D call TRBD1 (6 bases). V was cut by 3 bases and J by 1 base, with 14 bases left in between. Germline V gives CDR1 SGDLS, CDR2 YYNGEE. This CDR3 is built from 16 residues. The CDR3 reads CASSEGHRESNQPQHF. CDR3 nucleotide sequence: TGTGCCAGCAGCGAGGGCCACAGGGAGAGCAATCAGCCCCAGCATTTT.

V gene TRBV9 combines with J gene TRBJ1-5; TRBD1 might be the D (6 bases). The germline CDR1 and CDR2 sequences are SGDLS and YYNGEE. The CDR3 is made up of 14 amino acids. Deletions cut 0 bases from V and 3 bases from J, with 7 bases between. CDR3 amino acids: CASSVDRDNQPQHF. CDR3 nucleotide sequence: TGTGCCAGCAGCGTAGACAGGGACAATCAGCCCCAGCATTTT.

V and J are TRBV20-1 and TRBJ2-7; D possibly corresponds to TRBD2 (5 bases). Trimming shortened V by 3 bases and J by 1 base, and 25 bases separated the two germline ends. The CDR3 is 18 residues long. Germline assignment: CDR1 DFQATT and CDR2 SNEGSKA (reference sequence). DNA for the CDR3: TGCAGTGCTAGTCCTCGACTAAACTCCAAAGGGCCATCCTACGAGCAGTACTTC. Its translation is CSASPRLNSKGPSYEQYF.

V is TRBV2 and J is TRBJ2-5; 9 bases match TRBD2. Trimming cost V 8 bases and J 1 base; bases outside gene matches: 5. This CDR3 is 14 amino acids long. Germline loops: CDR1 SNHLY, CDR2 FYNNEI. The CDR3 DNA follows: TGTGCCAGCCTGGGACTAGCAGCCCAAGAGACCCAGTACTTC. Its protein is CASLGLAAQETQYF.

The genes are TRBV5-8 and TRBJ1-1; 8 bases map to TRBD1. The CDR3 spans 16 residues. V was clipped by 0 bases and J by 3 bases; unmatched bases: 7. In germline, CDR1 is SGHTS, CDR2 YDEGEE. CDR3 DNA sequence: TGTGCCAGCAGCTTGGCCTTGGGACAGGTCTACACTGAAGCTTTCTTT. Residues: CASSLALGQVYTEAFF.

The rearrangement joins TRBV30 to TRBJ1-6, with D possibly TRBD1 on 6 matching bases. The CDR3 covers 16 residues. The germline V and J ends were trimmed by 1 base and 9 bases, with 19 bases remaining between them. Germline-derived CDR1 and CDR2 are GTSNPN and SVGIG (reference sequence). The CDR3 here is CAWSDWVGGGVSPLHF. DNA of the CDR3: TGTGCCTGGAGTGACTGGGTAGGGGGAGGGGTTTCACCCCTCCACTTT. Filled out from reference TRBV30 and TRBJ1-6, the complete variable domain reads SQTIHQWPATLVQPVGSPLSLECTVEGTSNPNLYWYRQAAGRGLQLLFYSVGIGQISSEVPQNLSASRPQDRQFILSSKKLLLSDSGFYLCAWSDWVGGGVSPLHFGNGTRLTVT.